The next 8 T cell receptor beta chains were all read from a single sample in a study of metastatic and nonmetastatic thyroid tumors. All patients were treatment-naive before thyroid surgery. Via MiXCR, TCRdb re-called the PCR reads. The table records under 20,000 clones, approximately 25% of them present only once. The material sequenced was tumor tissue. These receptors originate from a female donor with papillary thyroid cancer or a benign thyroid nodule (not recorded which). Some clones in this sample may be carry-over from other donors' samples.

The rearrangement uses TRBV12-3 or TRBV12-4 and TRBJ2-3, with 11 positions matching TRBD2. The V and J ends lost 6 bases and 11 bases, in that order; junction bases with no gene match: 4. The CDR3 consists of 12 residues. The CDR3 sequence: CASRGTSGKQYF. In DNA form, the CDR3 reads TGTGCCAGCAGAGGGACTAGCGGTAAGCAGTATTTT.

In its sample, this clone was seen a few times. A much more abundant neighbour one base away suggests this may be a read error. CDR3 sequence reads: CASSPTDNTDTQYF. The CDR3 bases are TGTGCCAGCAGTCCGACAGACAATACAGATACGCAGTATTTT. The chain uses TRBV12-3 or TRBV12-4 and TRBJ2-3; D is possibly TRBD1 (5 bases). V was trimmed by 5 bases and J by 3 bases, leaving 12 bases between them. The CDR3 has 14 amino acids.

This clone was counted at least ten times. CDR3 sequence: CASSPIQDYGYTF. CDR3 DNA: TGTGCCAGTTCCCCCATACAGGACTATGGCTACACCTTC. The chain recombines TRBV19 with TRBJ1-2, with a possible D match to TRBD1 (5 bases). With 8 bases removed from V and 3 bases from J, the gap between germline ends came to 13 bases. The CDR3 has 13 amino acids. Germline V gives CDR1 LNHDA, CDR2 SQIVND (reference sequence).

This clone was picked up a small number of times. The chain is built from TRBV28 and TRBJ1-1; D not resolved. CDR1 and CDR2 (germline): MDHEN, SYDVKM. V lost 4 bases and J lost 4, with 16 bases in between. The CDR3 is 15 amino acids. The CDR3 DNA reads as TGTGCCAGCAGTTACGGGTGCGCCGGAGGCACTGAAGCTTTCTTT. Protein sequence: CASSYGCAGGTEAFF.

This clone has only a few counts. The V and J genes are TRBV4-3 and TRBJ1-2; 8 nucleotides match TRBD1. The CDR3 sequence is 16 residues long. The V segment lost 4 bases and the J segment 8 bases; nucleotides outside the gene matches: 15. Germline V gene lookup returns CDR1 LGHNA and CDR2 YSLEER. CDR3 residues: CASSLGTGSLMGGYTF. CDR3 bases: TGCGCCAGCAGCCTTGGGACAGGATCACTTATGGGCGGCTACACCTTC.

This clone has a count of ten or more. The chain uses TRBV20-1 and TRBJ2-5, with D unresolved. V was clipped by 0 bases and J by 1 base, with 6 bases between them. The CDR3 covers 13 residues. Germline V lookup: CDR1 DFQATT, CDR2 SNEGSKA (reference sequence). The CDR3 is CSARDPAQETQYF. Written as DNA, the CDR3 is TGCAGTGCTAGAGATCCGGCCCAAGAGACCCAGTACTTC.

Here the CDR3 DNA reads TGTGCCAGCAGTTACTCGAAGGGAGACGCGAACACCGGGGAGCTGTTTTTT. This encodes CASSYSKGDANTGELFF. The chain combines TRBV6-2 or TRBV6-3 with TRBJ2-2, with a tentative D call TRBD2 (5 bases). V was cut by 0 bases and J by 0 bases, with 11 bases left in between. Per the germline V gene, CDR1 is MNHEY and CDR2 is SVGEGT. This CDR3 contains 17 residues.

By share, this clone counts as medium-sized (0.01 to 0.1%). This chain connects TRBV6-1 to TRBJ2-7, with D possibly matching TRBD2 (6 bases). Trimming took 6 bases from V and 3 from J, leaving 12 bases between them. CDR3 length: 13 amino acids. From germline, CDR1 is MNHNS and CDR2 SASEGT. CDR3 nucleotide sequence: TGTGCCAGCAGGGGTGGGACTGTCTACGAGCAGTACTTC. Amino acid sequence: CASRGGTVYEQYF.